Listed below are T cell receptor beta chains from one sample, sequenced in a study of human T cells and chemical hapten exposure. From the RACE reads, TCRdb called clonotypes with MiXCR, one entry per CDR3 protein. Altogether under 100,000 distinct CDR3 sequences are present, about 9.4% being singletons, with the ten largest covering 2.5%. Sequencing was performed on whole blood, taken in connection with sensitization to the hapten diphenylcyclopropenone (DPC). All receptors derive from a woman in her 30s with alopecia areata. Some clones in this sample may be carry-over from other donors' samples. CDR3s include the opening cysteine and the closing phenylalanine or tryptophan.

v_gene	j_gene	CDR3aa
TRBV28	TRBJ2-6	CASTKNSGANVLTF
TRBV19	TRBJ1-5	CASTPTPRTGLGGNQPQHF
TRBV20-1	TRBJ1-6	CSARGTVVGSPLHF
TRBV7-9	TRBJ1-4	CASSLGGALFF
TRBV20-1	TRBJ1-3	CSARRGTGNTIYF
TRBV2	TRBJ1-5	CASSEGADQPQHF
TRBV20-1	TRBJ1-1	CSARDRLLNTEAFF
TRBV4-3	TRBJ2-3	CASSLGGPTDTQYF
TRBV7-2	TRBJ2-7	CASSPPIVYEQYF
TRBV6-5	TRBJ2-3	CASSYTPSGGPDTQYF
TRBV29-1	TRBJ2-3	CSVRRDTQYF
TRBV14	TRBJ1-2	CASSQDPSYGYTF
TRBV28	TRBJ1-4	CASSRVTPNEKLFF
TRBV6-2/TRBV6-3	TRBJ1-5	CASSLGGLSNQPQHF
TRBV7-9	TRBJ2-1	CASSSKRGYNEQFF
TRBV7-9	TRBJ2-4	CASSIGSGGGGIQYF
TRBV7-9	TRBJ2-5	CASSRPDGETQYF
TRBV28	TRBJ1-1	CASTRPQGGGTEAFF
TRBV7-2	TRBJ1-5	CASSLVLFGNQPQHF
TRBV7-6	TRBJ2-1	CASSPIGLAVSNEQFF
TRBV28	TRBJ1-1	CASSTWRVIEAFF
TRBV30	TRBJ1-4	CAWTLGGPEKLFF
TRBV28	TRBJ1-2	CASSLPGYDRRGYTF
TRBV2	TRBJ2-5	CASSVRRQETQYF
TRBV6-2/TRBV6-3	TRBJ2-2	CASSLMLGTANTGELFF
TRBV30	TRBJ2-2	CAWSPTGQSRTGELFF
TRBV28	TRBJ2-7	CASSPTGKNSYEQYF
TRBV9	TRBJ2-2	CASSARQGAGTGELFF
TRBV20-1	TRBJ2-7	CSVGAGVSYEQYF
TRBV6-1	TRBJ1-6	CASSEVPGAHSPLHF
TRBV6-1	TRBJ2-2	CASAGQTFNTGELFF
TRBV6-2/TRBV6-3	TRBJ2-7	CASSYSRGVDEQYF
TRBV11-2	TRBJ1-2	CASSAGGSNYGYTF
TRBV3-1	TRBJ2-3	CASHLGGGGDTQYF
TRBV28	TRBJ1-2	CATGTNYGYTF
TRBV5-4	TRBJ2-7	CASSLEPIYEQYF
TRBV20-1	TRBJ2-7	CSAELASLSYEQYF
TRBV18	TRBJ2-3	CASSPLRTSGSTDTQYF
TRBV6-5	TRBJ1-1	CASSYGGEAFF
TRBV3-1	TRBJ1-1	CASSQKKDRGNTEAFF
TRBV7-2	TRBJ2-3	CASSFGSGITDTQYF
TRBV2	TRBJ2-1	CASSGTGFSVYNEQFF
TRBV10-3	TRBJ1-6	CAISESNVGSGNSPLHF
TRBV6-5	TRBJ2-1	CASSFQRGEQFF
TRBV6-2/TRBV6-3	TRBJ2-1	CASSYSMEGRNEQFF
TRBV29-1	TRBJ2-3	CSVIPPLEARRRVTQYF
TRBV5-1	TRBJ2-7	CASDVGDSGMNEQYF
TRBV28	TRBJ1-2	CASSLYRDHYTF
TRBV20-1	TRBJ2-7	CSAWTTWGEQYF
TRBV20-1	TRBJ1-3	CSAREGAEGNTIYF
TRBV27	TRBJ2-5	CASMTGAHEETQYF
TRBV15	TRBJ1-1	CATSRDTLNTEAFF
TRBV29-1	TRBJ2-3	CSVEWIGADTQYF
TRBV29-1	TRBJ1-1	CSVRGRQTNTEAFF
TRBV21-1	TRBJ1-6	CASSKRGGGGSPLHF